This T cell receptor beta chain was observed in a study of T cells in Graves' hyperthyroidism and ophthalmopathy. The wider study: Peripheral blood was collected at initial diagnosis, before any treatment.

The study's findings and limits: A model of 13 V-J pairs discriminated ophthalmopathy from stable hyperthyroidism.

Ten or more counts support this clonotype. The antigen is not known. Authors of the study amplified TCR beta CDR3 regions from RNA transcripts. First-round RT-PCR with HTBI primers amplified the TCR CDR3 region. Using its own MiXCR run on the multiplex PCR reads, TCRdb lists one record per CDR3 protein. Here the sample spans about 690,000 distinct CDR3 sequences, roughly 17% being singletons. Exclusion of patients followed from uncontrolled infection, other autoimmune disease, pregnancy or lactation. Unmatched junction bases numbered 10, after V lost 6 bases and J lost 2 bases. This CDR3 comprises 16 residues.

J is TRBJ1-2 and V is TRBV12-3 or TRBV12-4; 9 bases align to TRBD1. Sample: blood. This TCR derives from a man aged 50 to 60 with Graves' hyperthyroidism. For the CDR3, the DNA is TGTGCCAGCAGCTCTCGGGACAGGGTGCAGAACTATGGCTACACCTTC. It yields the protein CASSSRDRVQNYGYTF.